Each of the 21 T cell receptor beta chains below was sequenced from the same sample in a study of CD8+ T cells in alopecia areata. The sample's treatment: oral pan-JAK inhibitor, 5-10 mg twice daily. TCR sequencing used cDNA made by reverse transcription of extracted RNA. Profiled with immunoSEQ multiplex PCR; TCRdb holds only in-frame clones, not every one. The table lists about 60,000 clones, approximately 44% of them singletons. The sample in question was CD8+ T cells sorted from blood, obtained at approximately week 37, from a patient treated with tofacitinib. The receptors were gathered from a human donor with alopecia areata.

This clone was counted only a few times. The CDR3 region is CASGVLGDRGPGGELFF. CDR3 bases: TGTGCCAGCGGGGTTTTGGGGGACAGGGGGCCTGGCGGGGAGCTGTTTTTT. This rearrangement joins TRBV27 to TRBJ2-2; 12 positions match TRBD1. The CDR3 loop spans 17 amino acids. Germline V gene sequence: CDR1 MNHEY, CDR2 SMNVEV (reference sequence). Germline trimming cut 8 bases from V and 7 bases from J; bases unmatched to any gene: 14.

About this clone itself: Within the sample, other DNA sequences also encode this same CDR3. The chain joins TRBV29-1 to TRBJ2-7, with 7 bases matching TRBD1. With 1 base clipped from V and 2 bases from J, the junction kept 2 bases outside the gene matches. This CDR3 is 13 amino acids long. Germline V gene sequence: CDR1 SQVTM, CDR2 ANQGSEA. The CDR3: CSVEVGQPYEQYF. CDR3 DNA sequence: TGCAGCGTTGAAGTGGGACAGCCCTACGAGCAGTACTTC.

The chain is built from TRBV15 and TRBJ1-1, with a tentative D call TRBD1 (6 bases). V was cut by 5 bases and J by 5 bases, with 9 bases left in between. Germline-derived CDR1 and CDR2 are LNHNV and YYDKDF (reference sequence). The CDR3 is 12 residues long. The CDR3 protein is CATSAGATEAFF. The CDR3 nucleotides read TGTGCCACCAGCGCGGGGGCAACTGAAGCTTTCTTT.

The gene calls are TRBV29-1 and TRBJ2-5; the D call may be TRBD1 or TRBD2 (5 bases each). The CDR3 covers 15 residues. V lost 3 bases and J lost 1, with 15 bases in between. Germline V gene data show CDR1 as SQVTM and CDR2 as ANQGSEA. This CDR3 reads CSVEPRSGTQETQYF. The CDR3 DNA reads as TGCAGCGTTGAGCCACGGTCAGGGACCCAAGAGACCCAGTACTTC.

The sample holds a few counts of this clone. The chain employs TRBV9 and TRBJ2-1; 8 nucleotides match TRBD2. The CDR3 extends over 16 amino acids. In germline, CDR1 is SGDLS, CDR2 YYNGEE. The ends lost 2 bases at V and 5 bases at J; junction bases unmatched: 9. As DNA, the CDR3 is TGTGCCAGCAGCGTCCCCAAAGCGGGAGCCAACAATGAGCAGTTCTTC. It encodes CASSVPKAGANNEQFF.

CDR3 nucleotides: TGTGCCAGCAGTCCTGGACTAGCGGCGAACACCGGGGAGCTGTTTTTT. As protein: CASSPGLAANTGELFF. The genes are TRBV2 and TRBJ2-2, with 10 nucleotides matching TRBD2. This CDR3 is 16 amino acids long. Germline trimming cut 5 bases from V and 0 bases from J; bases unmatched to any gene: 3. Germline CDR1 SNHLY, CDR2 FYNNEI.

The chain couples TRBV9 to TRBJ2-5, with D hard to call. CDR3 length: 14 residues. The germline V gene has CDR1 SGDLS and CDR2 YYNGEE. V shed 3 bases and J shed 6 bases, with 15 bases lying between them. The CDR3 loop is CASSAGLDMQTQYF. The DNA of the CDR3 is TGTGCCAGCAGCGCGGGCTTAGATATGCAGACCCAGTACTTC.

The chain joins TRBV7-2 to TRBJ2-7; 9 nucleotides align to TRBD2. The germline V gene encodes CDR1 SGHTA and CDR2 FQGNSA. J gave up 1 base and V 1 base, and 5 bases lay outside the gene matches. CDR3 length: 16 amino acids. For the CDR3, the DNA is TGTGCCAGCAGCTTAGTAAGAGCGGGAGGTTCCTACGAGCAGTACTTC. This gives the protein CASSLVRAGGSYEQYF.

Details on this clone: Other DNA sequences in this sample translate to the same CDR3. The chain combines TRBV7-9 with TRBJ2-7; D perhaps matches TRBD1 (7 bases). V lost 6 bases to trimming and J lost 7 bases, with 13 bases between them. Germline values: CDR1 SEHNR, CDR2 FQNEAQ (reference sequence). The CDR3 has 12 residues. CDR3 amino acids: CASSPTGREQYF. CDR3 DNA: TGTGCCAGCAGTCCGACAGGGAGGGAGCAGTACTTC.

This clone occurred once. This chain connects TRBV5-1 to TRBJ2-5, with 7 bases matching TRBD1. This CDR3 comprises 16 residues. Germline trimming cut 4 bases from V and 1 base from J; bases unmatched to any gene: 10. CDR1 and CDR2 from the germline V gene are SGHRS and YFSETQ. The CDR3 sequence: CASSPPSRDSQETQYF. In DNA, the CDR3 is TGCGCCAGCAGCCCACCCTCCCGGGACAGCCAAGAGACCCAGTACTTC.

This chain joins TRBV28 and TRBJ1-4; tentatively, D is TRBD1 (5 bases). V lost 8 bases and J 5 bases, leaving 18 bases between the germline ends. Germline lookup yields CDR1 MDHEN and CDR2 SYDVKM. This CDR3 has 15 residues. The CDR3 bases are TGTGCCAGCTCATCCTCCCTAGGGGCCAATGAAAAACTGTTTTTT. This translates into CASSSSLGANEKLFF.

The sample holds a few counts of this clone. The chain couples TRBV4-1 to TRBJ1-2; 12 positions match TRBD1. The CDR3 covers 14 residues. V dropped 4 bases and J dropped 7; count of bases not matched to a gene: 4. Per germline, CDR1 MGHRA and CDR2 YSYEKL. The CDR3 coding sequence is TGCGCCAGCAGCCCGGGACAGGGGGCTTCTGGCTACACCTTC. This sequence encodes CASSPGQGASGYTF.

This chain connects TRBV29-1 to TRBJ1-2; 7 bases align to TRBD1. Germline CDR1 reads SQVTM; CDR2 reads ANQGSEA. V lost 6 bases and J lost 1; bases outside the gene matches: 8. The CDR3 runs to 14 residues. CDR3 in DNA: TGCAGCGTCGATGGACAGGAAGATAACTATGGCTACACCTTC. Translated: CSVDGQEDNYGYTF.

The CDR3 nucleotides are TGTGCCAGCAGTTTCCCTCGGACAGTCTACAATGAGCAGTTCTTC. Translation gives CASSFPRTVYNEQFF. The chain carries TRBV28 and TRBJ2-1, with TRBD1 as a possible D gene (6 bases). The germline V gene encodes CDR1 MDHEN and CDR2 SYDVKM. The V end lost 3 bases, the J end lost 3 bases, and 12 bases lay between the germline ends. The CDR3 runs to 15 residues. Looking up the rest from reference TRBV28 and TRBJ2-1 gives the full variable domain: DVKVTQSSRYLVKRTGEKVFLECVQDMDHENMFWYRQDPGLGLRLIYFSYDVKMKEKGDIPEGYSVSREKKERFSLILESASTNQTSMYLCASSFPRTVYNEQFFGPGTRLTVL.

V usage is TRBV29-1 and J usage is TRBJ1-1; D is uncertain. The CDR3 covers 11 residues. CDR1 and CDR2 from the germline V gene are SQVTM and ANQGSEA. Trimming removed 3 bases at V and 10 bases at J, with 12 bases between. The CDR3 bases are TGCAGCGTTGATACCTCACTGGGAGCTTTCTTT. Its protein is CSVDTSLGAFF. The complete variable domain, with remaining parts taken from reference TRBV29-1 and TRBJ1-1, reads SAVISQKPSRDICQRGTSLTIQCQVDSQVTMMFWYRQQPGQSLTLIATANQGSEATYESGFVIDKFPISRPNLTFSTLTVSNMSPEDSSIYLCSVDTSLGAFFGQGTRLTVV.

This chain joins TRBV5-6 and TRBJ2-1; 8 positions agree with TRBD1. V gave up 7 bases and J gave up 0 bases; unmatched junction bases: 6. Germline V lookup: CDR1 SGHDT, CDR2 YYEEEE. This CDR3 has 15 amino acids. The CDR3 loop reads CASGRGTGSYNEQFF. For the CDR3, the DNA is TGTGCCAGCGGCCGTGGGACAGGCTCCTACAATGAGCAGTTCTTC.

Only a few counts were recorded for this clone. This chain connects TRBV29-1 to TRBJ2-5; 7 bases match TRBD2. The V gene end was trimmed by 7 bases and the J gene end by 5 bases; junction bases not matched to a gene: 10. CDR1 is SQVTM, CDR2 ANQGSEA, per germline. This CDR3 has 13 amino acids. CDR3 region: CSAKRVGGETQYF. CDR3 nucleotide sequence: TGCAGCGCGAAGAGGGTGGGAGGGGAGACCCAGTACTTC.

The V gene is TRBV9, the J gene TRBJ1-1, with D tentatively TRBD1 (5 bases). With 0 bases removed from V and 4 bases from J, the gap between germline ends came to 13 bases. The CDR3 totals 15 residues. Looked up from germline, CDR1 is SGDLS and CDR2 is YYNGEE. The CDR3 loop is CASSVGVGVSTEAFF. For the CDR3, the DNA is TGTGCCAGCAGCGTAGGAGTAGGGGTGAGCACTGAAGCTTTCTTT.

There are a few counts of this clone. V usage is TRBV29-1 and J usage is TRBJ1-2; no firm D call. CDR1 is SQVTM and CDR2 is ANQGSEA in the germline V gene. The V and J ends lost 0 bases and 14 bases respectively, with 13 bases between them. CDR3 length: 11 amino acids. As DNA, the CDR3 is TGCAGCGTTGAAGATTCCCAGGATGGGACCTTC. This sequence encodes CSVEDSQDGTF.

The rearrangement uses TRBV4-2 and TRBJ1-5, with D uncertain. V gave up 3 bases and J gave up 6 bases, with 9 bases separating them. This CDR3 spans 13 amino acids. Germline lookup yields CDR1 LGHNA and CDR2 YNFKEQ. The CDR3, as DNA: TGTGCCAGCAGCCAGGGTGTTATTCAGCCCCAGCATTTT. This codes for CASSQGVIQPQHF.

The chain recombines TRBV9 with TRBJ2-5, with 7 bases fitting TRBD2. Trimming removed 0 bases from V and 5 bases from J; junction bases left unmatched: 4. Germline assignment: CDR1 SGDLS and CDR2 YYNGEE. There are 14 residues in the CDR3. CDR3 loop: CASSVASGGETQYF. The DNA for the CDR3 is TGTGCCAGCAGCGTAGCTTCCGGGGGGGAGACCCAGTACTTC.